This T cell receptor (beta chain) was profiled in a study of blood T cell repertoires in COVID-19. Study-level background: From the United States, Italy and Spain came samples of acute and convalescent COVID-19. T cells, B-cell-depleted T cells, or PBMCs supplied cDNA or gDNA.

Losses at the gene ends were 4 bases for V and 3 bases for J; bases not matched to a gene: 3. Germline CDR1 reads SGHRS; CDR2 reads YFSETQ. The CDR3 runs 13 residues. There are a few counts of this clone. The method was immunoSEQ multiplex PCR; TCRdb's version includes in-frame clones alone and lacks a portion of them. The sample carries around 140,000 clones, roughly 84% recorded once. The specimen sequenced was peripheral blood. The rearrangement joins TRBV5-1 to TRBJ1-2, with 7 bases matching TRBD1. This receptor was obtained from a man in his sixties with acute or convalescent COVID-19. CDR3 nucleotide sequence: TGCGCCAGCAGCCCCGACAGGGACTATGGCTACACCTTC. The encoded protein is CASSPDRDYGYTF.